What follows are 8 T cell receptor beta chains derived from one specimen sequenced in a study of blood T cell repertoires in COVID-19. Measured with immunoSEQ multiplex PCR; TCRdb has only the in-frame clones, and not every one. The profile shows a few hundred thousand clones, over 80% of them singletons. Sequenced: peripheral blood. Receptor source: a human donor in a cohort sampled during active COVID-19.

This clone was seen a few times. This same CDR3 is encoded by further DNA sequences in the sample. The V and J genes are TRBV30 and TRBJ1-5; D is undetermined. Trimming removed 0 bases at V and 2 bases at J, with 8 bases between. The CDR3 consists of 14 residues. The V gene's germline CDR1 is GTSNPN and CDR2 SVGIG (reference sequence). Here the CDR3 DNA reads TGTGCCTGGAGTGTTAGCGGTGGCAATCAGCCCCAGCATTTT. Its translation: CAWSVSGGNQPQHF.

The chain recombines TRBV6-5 with TRBJ1-5; 10 bases map to TRBD1. Trimming cost V 4 bases and J 6 bases; bases outside gene matches: 9. Germline CDR1 and CDR2: MNHEY and SVGAGI. This CDR3 has 16 amino acids. CDR3 in DNA: TGTGCCAGCAGTTCCTATCAAGACAGGGGGCTTCAGCCCCAGCATTTT. Residues: CASSSYQDRGLQPQHF.

The gene calls are TRBV24-1 and TRBJ2-5, with 7 bases aligning to TRBD2. The CDR3 has 14 amino acids. V lost 4 bases to trimming and J lost 4 bases; unmatched junction nucleotides: 5. Germline V gene data show CDR1 as KGHDR and CDR2 as SFDVKD. CDR3 sequence reads: CATSEPGGAETQYF. The DNA for the CDR3 is TGTGCCACCAGTGAGCCGGGAGGAGCAGAGACCCAGTACTTC.

This rearrangement joins TRBV20-1 to TRBJ1-6; tentatively, D is TRBD1 (5 bases). The CDR3 has 14 residues. CDR1 DFQATT and CDR2 SNEGSKA come from the germline V gene (reference sequence). V dropped 3 bases and J dropped 12 bases, with 18 bases sitting between them. The CDR3 coding sequence is TGCAGTGCTAGTGAGGGCGGGGGTTTTGGACCCCTCCACTTT. As protein: CSASEGGGFGPLHF.

This clone turned up a few times. The chain joins TRBV7-3 to TRBJ1-1; D might be TRBD1 (5 bases). Germline CDR1 reads SGHTA; CDR2 reads FQGTGA. This CDR3 has 14 amino acids. V lost 1 base and J 4 bases, leaving 10 bases between the germline ends. In nucleotides, the CDR3 is TGTGCCAGCAGCTTAAATAGGGGCGGCACTGAAGCTTTCTTT. The encoded protein is CASSLNRGGTEAFF.

The gene calls are TRBV10-3 and TRBJ1-2, with TRBD1 as a possible D gene (6 bases). This CDR3 comprises 15 residues. Germline V gene data show CDR1 as ENHRY and CDR2 as SYGVKD. V dropped 3 bases and J dropped 2 bases, with 13 bases sitting between them. The CDR3 sequence: CAISDSPGVNYGYTF. CDR3 nucleotide sequence: TGTGCCATCAGTGATTCTCCAGGGGTGAACTATGGCTACACCTTC.

The chain employs TRBV27 and TRBJ2-7; no clear D gene. The germline gives CDR1 MNHEY, CDR2 SMNVEV (reference sequence). V lost 5 bases and J 2 bases, leaving 13 bases between the germline ends. This CDR3 is built from 14 residues. The CDR3 bases are TGTGCCAGCAGTCTCCGCAGGTTCACCTACGAGCAGTACTTC. Residues: CASSLRRFTYEQYF.

Only one count was recorded for this clone. The chain recombines TRBV7-2 with TRBJ2-3; maybe TRBD1 (5 bases). This CDR3 comprises 15 residues. Trimming took off 4 bases at V and 0 bases at J, with 11 bases between the two ends. The germline CDR1 and CDR2 sequences are SGHTA and FQGNSA. CDR3 sequence (DNA): TGTGCCAGCAGCTCACGGACATCTAGCACAGATACGCAGTATTTT. This encodes CASSSRTSSTDTQYF.